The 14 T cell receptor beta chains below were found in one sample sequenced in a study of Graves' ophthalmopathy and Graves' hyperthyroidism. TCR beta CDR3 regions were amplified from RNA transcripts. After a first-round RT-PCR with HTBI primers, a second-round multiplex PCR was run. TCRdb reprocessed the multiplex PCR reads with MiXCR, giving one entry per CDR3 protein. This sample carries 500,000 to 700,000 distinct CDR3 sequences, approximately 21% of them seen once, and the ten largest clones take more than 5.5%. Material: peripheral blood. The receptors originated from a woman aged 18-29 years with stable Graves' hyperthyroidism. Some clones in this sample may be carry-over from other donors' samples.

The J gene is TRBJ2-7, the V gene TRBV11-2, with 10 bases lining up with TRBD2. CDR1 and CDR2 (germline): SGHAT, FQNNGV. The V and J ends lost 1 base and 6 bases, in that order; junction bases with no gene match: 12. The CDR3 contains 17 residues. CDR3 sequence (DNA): TGTGCCAGCAGCTTAGTAGTCGGTCTAGCGGGAGTTGGCGAGCAGTACTTC. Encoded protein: CASSLVVGLAGVGEQYF.

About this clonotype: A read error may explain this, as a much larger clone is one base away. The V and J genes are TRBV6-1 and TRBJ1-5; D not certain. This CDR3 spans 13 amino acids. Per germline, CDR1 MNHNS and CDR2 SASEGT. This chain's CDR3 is CASNENTNQPQHF. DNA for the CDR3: TGTGCCAGCAATGAAAATACGAATCAGCCCCAGCATTTT.

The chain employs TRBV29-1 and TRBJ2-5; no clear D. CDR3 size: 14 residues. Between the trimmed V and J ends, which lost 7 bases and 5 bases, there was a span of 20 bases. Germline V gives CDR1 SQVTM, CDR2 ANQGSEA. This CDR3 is CSACRAQRWETQYF. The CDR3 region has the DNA TGCAGCGCCTGCCGGGCCCAGCGTTGGGAGACCCAGTACTTC.

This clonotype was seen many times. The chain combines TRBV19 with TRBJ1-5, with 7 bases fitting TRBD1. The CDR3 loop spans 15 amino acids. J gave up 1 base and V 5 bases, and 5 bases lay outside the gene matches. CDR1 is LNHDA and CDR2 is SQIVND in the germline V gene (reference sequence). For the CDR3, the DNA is TGTGCCAGTAGTGTTGACAGGGAAAGCAATCAGCCCCAGCATTTT. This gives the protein CASSVDRESNQPQHF. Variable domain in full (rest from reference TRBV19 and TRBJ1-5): DGGITQSPKYLFRKEGQNVTLSCEQNLNHDAMYWYRQDPGQGLRLIYYSQIVNDFQKGDIAEGYSVSREKKESFPLTVTSAQKNPTAFYLCASSVDRESNQPQHFGDGTRLSIL.

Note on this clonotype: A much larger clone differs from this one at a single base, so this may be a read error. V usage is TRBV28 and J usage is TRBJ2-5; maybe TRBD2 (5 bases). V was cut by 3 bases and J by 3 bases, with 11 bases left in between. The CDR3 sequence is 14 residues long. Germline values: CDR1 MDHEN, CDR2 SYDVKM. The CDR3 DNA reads TGTGCCAGCAGTTTCGGCGAGGGCGAAGAGACCCAGTACTTC. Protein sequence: CASSFGEGEETQYF. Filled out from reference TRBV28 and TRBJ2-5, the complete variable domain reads DVKVTQSSRYLVKRTGEKVFLECVQDMDHENMFWYRQDPGLGLRLIYFSYDVKMKEKGDIPEGYSVSREKKERFSLILESASTNQTSMYLCASSFGEGEETQYFGPGTRLLVL.

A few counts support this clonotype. In nucleotides, the CDR3 is TGTGCCAGCACCTGGGACACCCCAAACACTGAAGCTTTCTTT. Translating gives CASTWDTPNTEAFF. The rearrangement links TRBV6-1 to TRBJ1-1; weak D call: TRBD1 (6 bases). The ends were cut back, 7 bases at V and 2 bases at J, with 14 bases in the middle. This CDR3 spans 14 amino acids. Germline V gives CDR1 MNHNS, CDR2 SASEGT.

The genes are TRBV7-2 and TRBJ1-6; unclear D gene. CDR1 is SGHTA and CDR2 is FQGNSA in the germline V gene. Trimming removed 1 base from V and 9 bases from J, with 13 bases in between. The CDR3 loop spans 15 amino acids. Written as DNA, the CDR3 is TGTGCCAGCAGCTTAGATCCGGGTGCCTTTTCACCCCTCCACTTT. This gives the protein CASSLDPGAFSPLHF.

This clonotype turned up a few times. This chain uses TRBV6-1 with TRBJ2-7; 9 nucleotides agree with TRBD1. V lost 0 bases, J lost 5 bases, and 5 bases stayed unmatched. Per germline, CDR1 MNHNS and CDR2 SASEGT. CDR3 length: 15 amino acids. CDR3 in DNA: TGTGCCAGCAGTGAAGCACAGGGGGCTTTCGACGAGCAGTACTTC. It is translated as CASSEAQGAFDEQYF.

Written as DNA, the CDR3 is TGTGCCAGCAGTTTCGGCGTCAGGGGGCAAGAGACCCAGTACTTC. Translation: CASSFGVRGQETQYF. V is TRBV12-3 or TRBV12-4 and J is TRBJ2-5, with 7 bases that match TRBD1. V lost 3 bases to trimming and J lost 2 bases; unmatched junction nucleotides: 6. The length of the CDR3 is 15 residues.

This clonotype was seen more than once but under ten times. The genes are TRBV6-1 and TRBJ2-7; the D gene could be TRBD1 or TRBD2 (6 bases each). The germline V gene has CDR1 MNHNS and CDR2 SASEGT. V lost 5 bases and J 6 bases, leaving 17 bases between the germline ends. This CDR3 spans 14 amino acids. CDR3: CASSLWTDGSEQYF. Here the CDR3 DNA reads TGTGCCAGCAGTCTATGGACAGACGGGAGCGAGCAGTACTTC.

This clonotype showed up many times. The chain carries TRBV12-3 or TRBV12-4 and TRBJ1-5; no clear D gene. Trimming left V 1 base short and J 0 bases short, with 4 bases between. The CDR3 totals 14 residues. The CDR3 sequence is CASSLVTSNQPQHF. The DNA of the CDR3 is TGTGCCAGCAGTTTAGTAACTAGCAATCAGCCCCAGCATTTT.

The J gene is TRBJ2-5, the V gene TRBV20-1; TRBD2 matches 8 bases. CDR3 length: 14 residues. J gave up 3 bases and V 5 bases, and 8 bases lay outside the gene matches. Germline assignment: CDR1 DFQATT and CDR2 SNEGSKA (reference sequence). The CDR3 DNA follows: TGCAGTGCTTACCTCGGGGGGGCCGAAGAGACCCAGTACTTC. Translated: CSAYLGGAEETQYF.

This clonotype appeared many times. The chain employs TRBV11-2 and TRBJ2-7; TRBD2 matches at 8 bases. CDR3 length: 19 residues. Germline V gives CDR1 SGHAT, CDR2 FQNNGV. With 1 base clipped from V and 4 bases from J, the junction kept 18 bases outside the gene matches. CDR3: CASSLVMLAGGAAPYEQYF. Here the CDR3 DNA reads TGTGCCAGCAGCTTAGTTATGTTGGCCGGGGGGGCGGCTCCGTACGAGCAGTACTTC.

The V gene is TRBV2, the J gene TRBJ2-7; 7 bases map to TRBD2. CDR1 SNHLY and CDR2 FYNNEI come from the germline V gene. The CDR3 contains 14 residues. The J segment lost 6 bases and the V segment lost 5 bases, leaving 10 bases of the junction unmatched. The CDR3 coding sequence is TGTGCCAGCAGTTTTCTAGCGGACAACCCCGAGCAGTACTTC. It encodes CASSFLADNPEQYF. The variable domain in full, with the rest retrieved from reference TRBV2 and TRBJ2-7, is EPEVTQTPSHQVTQMGQEVILRCVPISNHLYFYWYRQILGQKVEFLVSFYNNEISEKSEIFDDQFSVERPDGSNFTLKIRSTKLEDSAMYFCASSFLADNPEQYFGPGTRLTVT.